These 2 T cell receptor beta chains share one sample of origin, sequenced in a study of shared clonotypes between healthy human individuals (dated by TCRdb to 2018 to 2021). To prepare the library, the immunoSEQ multiplex PCR assay was applied. TCRdb limited this immuneACCESS table to in-frame rearrangements with V and J called. A share of clones is missing; checked studies link under half to unresolved V genes, and the rest is unexplained. Present in this sample are approximately 700,000 clones, 73% of which were seen just once. The ten largest account for under 2% of the sample. Source material: memory CD4+ T cells sorted from blood. This specimen's cell subset or site label, per the study, means: CD45RA-negative fraction. The receptors were gathered from a woman aged 25-40 years in good health.

V usage is TRBV19 and J usage is TRBJ2-2, with D unresolved. Germline V gives CDR1 LNHDA, CDR2 SQIVND (reference sequence). V dropped 8 bases and J dropped 1 base, with 14 bases sitting between them. CDR3 length equals 15 residues. As DNA, the CDR3 is TGTGCCAGTCATCCCAGACACTTGAACACCGGGGAGCTGTTTTTT. It translates to CASHPRHLNTGELFF.

This clone appeared many times. The chain links TRBV5-1 to TRBJ1-1; 10 bases agree with TRBD1. This CDR3 comprises 17 residues. J was trimmed by 0 bases and V by 4 bases; bases with no gene match: 9. Germline CDR1 SGHRS, CDR2 YFSETQ. The CDR3 DNA is TGCGCCAGCAGCCCGGGACAGGGGATAAGAATGAACACTGAAGCTTTCTTT. Residues: CASSPGQGIRMNTEAFF.